This entry is about one TCR beta chain. Produced via immunoSEQ multiplex PCR; TCRdb's table is partial and in-frame only. This repertoire shows about 110,000 clones, roughly 89% found once; its top ten account for approximately 3.1%. CDR3 size: 14 residues. V was trimmed by 4 bases and J by 4 bases, leaving 12 bases between them. Per the germline V gene, CDR1 is SGHTA and CDR2 is FQGNSA. The sample belongs to a study of T cell responses to AZD1222 COVID-19 vaccine. The receptor's source is an adult in good health. Material: peripheral blood, obtained on day 0 of MenACWY control vaccination. The chain joins TRBV7-2 to TRBJ2-3, with D maybe TRBD2 (5 bases). The CDR3 reads CASSSTRVADTQYF. The CDR3 region has the DNA TGTGCCAGCAGCTCAACTAGGGTGGCAGATACGCAGTATTTT. Filled out from reference TRBV7-2 and TRBJ2-3, the complete variable domain reads GAGVSQSPSNKVTEKGKDVELRCDPISGHTALYWYRQSLGQGLEFLIYFQGNSAPDKSGLPSDRFSAERTGGSVSTLTIQRTQQEDSAVYLCASSSTRVADTQYFGPGTRLTVL.